The text below deals with one T cell receptor (beta chain). What it recognizes is unknown. Per germline, CDR1 MGHDK and CDR2 SYGVNS. V lost 6 bases, J lost 0 bases, and 6 bases lay in between. The CDR3 is 13 amino acids. The data originate from a study of T cell responses to AZD1222 COVID-19 vaccine. General observations from the study: Only five or six AZD1222 recipients were seropositive at baseline. Unmutated variant regions are reportedly the target of nearly half of TCRs that are spike-specific. Two doses of AZD1222 preceded a rise in Spike-specific TCR breadth and depth. Possibly, clonal diversity was underestimated; donors were largely white British and included more females.

Measured with immunoSEQ multiplex PCR; TCRdb has only the in-frame clones, and not every one. The table lists 200,000 to 250,000 clones, about 94% of them singletons. The sample in question was peripheral blood, obtained 28 days after the second dose of the MenACWY control vaccine. The chain employs TRBV25-1 and TRBJ1-5; D possibly corresponds to TRBD1 (6 bases). The TCR originated in an adult who received the MenACWY meningococcal vaccine as a control. The CDR3 reads CASRDSSNQPQHF. The CDR3 DNA is TGTGCCAGCAGGGACAGTAGCAATCAGCCCCAGCATTTT.